The rows below give T cell receptor beta chains drawn from one sample of a study of blood T cell repertoires in COVID-19. The data were produced by immunoSEQ multiplex PCR, yet TCRdb's version contains in-frame clones alone and is incomplete. The sample has 150,000 to 250,000 clones, 94% seen once; the top ten hold about 0.76%. The sample was peripheral blood. All receptors come from a man in his thirties or forties with COVID-19, enrolled during active disease. Both conserved end residues are part of each CDR3. Each record gives: clone size, D gene, J gene, V gene, CDR3 DNA, CDR3 protein. D genes are given only for firm matches. Clone size is stated in some rows and not others, as once, few, many or a class when expanded.

>NA|NA|TRBJ1-1|TRBV5-1
TGCGCCAGCAGCTTGGGTCGCGACAGATACCCGAACACTGAAGCTTTCTTT
CASSLGRDRYPNTEAFF
>few|TRBD1|TRBJ1-3|TRBV3-1/TRBV3-2
TGTGCCAGCAGCGTTCTAAGGGGACAGGGTGGAAACACCATATATTTT
CASSVLRGQGGNTIYF
>NA|TRBD1|TRBJ1-5|TRBV5-6
TGTGCCAGCAGCTTGGGCCAGGGGGCGCTTCAGCCCCAGCATTTT
CASSLGQGALQPQHF
>NA|TRBD1|TRBJ1-4|TRBV6-6
TGTGCCAGCAGTTCACAGGGGGCAGGGGAAAAACTGTTTTTT
CASSSQGAGEKLFF
>once|TRBD1|TRBJ1-2|TRBV2
TGTGCCAGCAGCGAAGCCCAGGGGGCAGGCTACACCTTC
CASSEAQGAGYTF
>NA|NA|TRBJ2-1|TRBV9
TGTGCCAGCAGCGAGCAGGACTCCGCGGGTGAGCAGTTCTTC
CASSEQDSAGEQFF
>NA|TRBD1|TRBJ1-3|TRBV7-9
TGTGCCAGCAGCCCAGGGACAGACTCTGGAAACACCATATATTTT
CASSPGTDSGNTIYF
>NA|NA|TRBJ1-2|TRBV29-1
TGCAGCGTTGGCGGAGAGTATGGCTACACCTTC
CSVGGEYGYTF
>NA|TRBD1|TRBJ1-1|TRBV27
TGTGCCAGCAGGGGACAGGGTTCCACTGAAGCTTTCTTT
CASRGQGSTEAFF
>NA|NA|TRBJ2-5|TRBV20-1
TGCAGTGGTATCCGGCAAGAGACCCAGTACTTC
CSGIRQETQYF
>NA|TRBD2|TRBJ2-5|TRBV10-2
TGCGCCAGCTGCGGGGGGGATGGCCAAGAGACCCAGTACTTC
CASCGGDGQETQYF
>NA|TRBD2|TRBJ2-3|TRBV29-1
TGCAGCGTTGAGTTGCAGGGAGGGTCAGATACGCAGTATTTT
CSVELQGGSDTQYF
>NA|NA|TRBJ2-4|TRBV2
TGTGCCAGCAGCCGAGAGACGGACTCCAAAAACATTCAGTACTTC
CASSRETDSKNIQYF
>NA|NA|TRBJ2-7|TRBV7-9
TGTGCCAGCAGCTTATCCGGGGGTTCCACCTACGAGCAGTACTTC
CASSLSGGSTYEQYF
>NA|TRBD1|TRBJ1-1|TRBV2
TGTGCCAGCAGTGGTAGCAAATTAGGGACAGGCGGGACTGAAGCTTTCTTT
CASSGSKLGTGGTEAFF
>NA|NA|TRBJ1-1|TRBV11-3
TGTGCCAGCAGCTTGAACAGTATGAACACTGAAGCTTTCTTT
CASSLNSMNTEAFF
>NA|NA|TRBJ2-1|TRBV5-1
TGCGCCAGCAGCCCGGCGGGCCTGACCCTACACAATGAGCAGTTCTTC
CASSPAGLTLHNEQFF
>NA|NA|TRBJ1-2|TRBV5-4
TGTGCCAGCAGCTTGGGCCCTGGGCAGGAGGGGTTTGGCTACACCTTC
CASSLGPGQEGFGYTF
>once|NA|TRBJ1-4|TRBV14
TGTGCCAGCAGGCGGACAGCAACTAATGAAAAACTGTTTTTT
CASRRTATNEKLFF
>NA|NA|TRBJ1-6|TRBV11-2
TGTGCCAGCAGCTTAGATCCAGGACAGAATTCACCCCTCCACTTT
CASSLDPGQNSPLHF
>NA|NA|TRBJ1-1|TRBV9
TGTGCCAGCAGCGTAGATAACGGAGGCAACACTGAAGCTTTCTTT
CASSVDNGGNTEAFF
>NA|NA|TRBJ2-1|TRBV7-9
TGTGCCAGCAGCGGTAGGGGGTCGTACTACAATGAGCAGTTCTTC
CASSGRGSYYNEQFF
>once|NA|TRBJ2-7|TRBV6-1
TGTGCCAGCAGTGATCAGGGCTACGAGCAGTACTTC
CASSDQGYEQYF
>NA|NA|TRBJ2-3|TRBV5-6
TGTGCCAGCAACCCTGGGGGGGATACGCAGTATTTT
CASNPGGDTQYF
>few|NA|TRBJ1-4|TRBV4-1
TGCGCCAGCAGCCCGCCAAGACCGACAGAGAAACTGTTTTTT
CASSPPRPTEKLFF
>NA|NA|TRBJ1-1|TRBV7-4
TGTGCCAGCAGCTTAGTAGGCAGCGGGGCAAACACTGAAGCTTTCTTT
CASSLVGSGANTEAFF
>few|TRBD1|TRBJ2-1|TRBV18
TGTGCCAGCTCAGAACAGGGGGTTGAGCAGTTCTTC
CASSEQGVEQFF
>NA|TRBD1|TRBJ1-2|TRBV7-9
TGTGCCAGCACCCCCGACAGGGGACAAATCTATGGCTACACCTTC
CASTPDRGQIYGYTF
>NA|TRBD1|TRBJ2-7|TRBV6-5
TGTGCCAGCAGCGACCGGGACAGTACCTACGAGCAGTACTTC
CASSDRDSTYEQYF
>NA|NA|TRBJ1-2|TRBV6-5
TGTGCCAGCGCCACATATTTCTATGGCTACACCTTC
CASATYFYGYTF
>once|TRBD1|TRBJ1-2|TRBV9
TGTGCCAGCAGCACGGACAGGGGCTATGGCTACACCTTC
CASSTDRGYGYTF
>NA|NA|TRBJ1-5|TRBV4-1
TGCGCCAGCAGCCCAGGTCCTCGGGGTCAGCCCCAGCATTTT
CASSPGPRGQPQHF
>NA|NA|TRBJ2-1|TRBV6-5
TGTGCCAGCAGATATACTAGCAATGAGCAGTTCTTC
CASRYTSNEQFF
>NA|TRBD2|TRBJ2-3|TRBV5-1
TGCGCCAGCAGCTTGGGACTAGCGGGGGGTGCAGATACGCAGTATTTT
CASSLGLAGGADTQYF
>NA|NA|TRBJ1-3|TRBV7-9
TGTGCCAGCAGCTCAGACAGCTCTGGAAACACCATATATTTT
CASSSDSSGNTIYF
>NA|TRBD2|TRBJ2-1|TRBV9
TGTGCCAGCAGCGTAGCCCTACAGCGGGGGATCGACAATGAGCAGTTCTTC
CASSVALQRGIDNEQFF
>NA|NA|TRBJ1-1|TRBV29-1
TGCAGCGTCCAATTGCGATCCGGGTTGACTGAAGCTTTCTTT
CSVQLRSGLTEAFF
>NA|TRBD1|TRBJ1-5|TRBV6-6
TGTGCCAGCAGTTACTCAGGGGGCCTGAATCAGCCCCAGCATTTT
CASSYSGGLNQPQHF
>NA|TRBD2|TRBJ2-3|TRBV4-2
TGTGCCAGCAGCCCGACTAGCGGGGGGACAGATACGCAGTATTTT
CASSPTSGGTDTQYF